One sample yielded the 25 T cell receptor beta chains listed below, sequenced in a study of blood T cell repertoires in COVID-19 (dated by TCRdb to 2020 to 2021). Preparation of the library involved the immunoSEQ multiplex PCR assay. The source is immuneACCESS, and TCRdb retained only in-frame sequences with V and J called. Part of the clones is not carried over; for the studies checked, unresolved V genes explain less than half of this, and the remainder is unexplained. This sample comprises approximately 100,000 clones, 70% to 90% of them detected only once. The ten largest clonotypes hold around 4.5% of the sample. The sequenced sample consisted of peripheral blood. These receptors all come from an older man with acute or convalescent COVID-19.

The rearrangement uses TRBV5-6 and TRBJ1-6, with 8 bases lining up with TRBD1. This CDR3 region has 18 residues. CDR1 is SGHDT and CDR2 is YYEEEE in the germline V gene. The V segment lost 4 bases and the J segment 6 bases; nucleotides outside the gene matches: 15. CDR3: CASSLSWTGNVGNSPLHF. In DNA form, the CDR3 reads TGTGCCAGCAGCCTATCTTGGACAGGGAATGTTGGTAATTCACCCCTCCACTTT.

Only one count was recorded for this clone. The chain recombines TRBV5-1 with TRBJ2-2; TRBD1 is a possible D gene (6 bases). V gave up 3 bases and J gave up 4 bases, with 16 bases separating them. Germline CDR1 and CDR2: SGHRS and YFSETQ. This CDR3 has 16 residues. The CDR3 DNA reads as TGCGCCAGCAGCTCAAAGGACAGTCTGGGCACCGGGGAGCTGTTTTTT. Translation gives CASSSKDSLGTGELFF. Full variable domain (missing parts from reference TRBV5-1 and TRBJ2-2): KAGVTQTPRYLIKTRGQQVTLSCSPISGHRSVSWYQQTPGQGLQFLFEYFSETQRNKGNFPGRFSGRQFSNSRSEMNVSTLELGDSALYLCASSSKDSLGTGELFFGEGSRLTVL.

The rearrangement links TRBV19 to TRBJ1-1, with 12 bases matching TRBD1. Germline CDR1 and CDR2: LNHDA and SQIVND (reference sequence). The CDR3 length is 17 residues. V was clipped by 5 bases and J by 7 bases; unmatched bases: 14. CDR3 in amino acids: CASSPSSGTGGAGEAFF. The CDR3 nucleotides are TGTGCCAGTAGTCCTTCCTCCGGGACAGGGGGCGCAGGTGAAGCTTTCTTT.

The chain combines TRBV6-4 with TRBJ1-3, with D perhaps matching TRBD1 (5 bases). Germline V gene sequence: CDR1 MRHNA, CDR2 SNTAGT. The germline V and J ends were trimmed by 1 base and 0 bases, with 7 bases remaining between them. The CDR3 is made up of 15 amino acids. The CDR3 region has the DNA TGTGCCAGCAGTGACTGCGACAGCTCTGGAAACACCATATATTTT. Its protein product is CASSDCDSSGNTIYF.

The V and J genes are TRBV5-1 and TRBJ2-3; 8 bases agree with TRBD1. The trim removed 4 bases at V and 2 bases at J, leaving 6 bases unmatched. The CDR3 spans 15 residues. From germline, CDR1 is SGHRS and CDR2 YFSETQ. The CDR3 spells CASSIDRGPTDTQYF. The CDR3 region has the DNA TGCGCCAGCAGCATCGACAGGGGACCCACAGATACGCAGTATTTT.

The chain uses TRBV5-5 and TRBJ2-1, with a tentative D call TRBD2 (7 bases). The CDR3 spans 17 residues. Germline CDR1 is SGHKS and CDR2 is YYEKEE (reference sequence). V was shortened by 1 base and J by 0 bases, with 14 bases between the two germline ends. The CDR3 DNA reads TGTGCCAGCAGCTTGAGGGGGGGCTGGAGCTCCTACAATGAGCAGTTCTTC. Protein product: CASSLRGGWSSYNEQFF.

J is TRBJ2-5 and V is TRBV9; D perhaps matches TRBD1 (6 bases). CDR1 and CDR2 from the germline V gene are SGDLS and YYNGEE. The CDR3 contains 13 residues. V lost 4 bases and J 5 bases, leaving 12 bases between the germline ends. The DNA of the CDR3 is TGTGCCAGCAGCCTCGGGACAAAGGAGACCCAGTACTTC. Residues: CASSLGTKETQYF. Filled out from reference TRBV9 and TRBJ2-5, the complete variable domain reads DSGVTQTPKHLITATGQRVTLRCSPRSGDLSVYWYQQSLDQGLQFLIQYYNGEERAKGNILERFSAQQFPDLHSELNLSSLELGDSALYFCASSLGTKETQYFGPGTRLLVL.

This clone was detected a few times. The chain's CDR3 is CASSLGLREKLFF. The CDR3 DNA follows: TGCGCCAGCAGCTTGGGGTTGCGGGAAAAACTGTTTTTT. This chain connects TRBV5-1 to TRBJ1-4; D remains unclear. The CDR3 covers 13 residues. V was clipped by 0 bases and J by 8 bases, with 8 bases between them. Germline loops: CDR1 SGHRS, CDR2 YFSETQ.

This chain joins TRBV29-1 and TRBJ1-3; weak D call: TRBD1 (5 bases). The CDR3 totals 13 residues. Germline CDR1 is SQVTM and CDR2 is ANQGSEA. V was trimmed by 7 bases and J by 0 bases, leaving 10 bases between them. The CDR3: CSGRAHSGNTIYF. The DNA of the CDR3 is TGCAGCGGCAGGGCCCACTCTGGAAACACCATATATTTT.

The chain links TRBV5-1 to TRBJ1-3; D not resolved. V was clipped by 8 bases and J by 0 bases, with 12 bases between them. The CDR3 extends over 14 amino acids. Germline V CDR1 and CDR2: SGHRS, YFSETQ. CDR3 in amino acids: CARYGLSSGNTIYF. The CDR3 bases are TGCGCCAGATACGGACTGAGCTCTGGAAACACCATATATTTT. Looking up the rest from reference TRBV5-1 and TRBJ1-3 gives the full variable domain: KAGVTQTPRYLIKTRGQQVTLSCSPISGHRSVSWYQQTPGQGLQFLFEYFSETQRNKGNFPGRFSGRQFSNSRSEMNVSTLELGDSALYLCARYGLSSGNTIYFGEGSWLTVV.

The chain recombines TRBV18 with TRBJ2-3; 8 bases line up with TRBD2. This CDR3 is built from 14 residues. In germline, CDR1 is KGHSH, CDR2 LQKENI. The CDR3 nucleotides are TGTGCGAGCACGGGGGGGCTAAGCACAGATACGCAGTATTTT. The encoded protein is CASTGGLSTDTQYF.

This chain connects TRBV5-6 to TRBJ1-5, with D perhaps matching TRBD1 (6 bases). The V gene's germline CDR1 is SGHDT and CDR2 YYEEEE. The V gene lost 3 bases and the J gene lost 5 bases, with 18 bases spanning the gap. The CDR3 has 16 amino acids. CDR3 coding DNA: TGTGCCAGCAGCTCAAAACAGGGAAACCCTCATCAGCCCCAGCATTTT. Protein product: CASSSKQGNPHQPQHF.

The chain employs TRBV6-5 and TRBJ2-5; possible D gene TRBD1, 7 bases. This CDR3 has 14 residues. The V end was cut by 5 bases, the J end by 5 bases, with 15 bases between. CDR1 MNHEY and CDR2 SVGAGI come from the germline V gene. CDR3 nucleotides: TGTGCCAGCAGTCCATCAGGGGGGCGTGAGACCCAGTACTTC. Protein sequence: CASSPSGGRETQYF.

This chain joins TRBV28 and TRBJ2-7; a possible D gene is TRBD2 (6 bases). V lost 4 bases to trimming and J lost 0 bases, with 13 bases between them. CDR3 length: 15 residues. In germline, CDR1 is MDHEN, CDR2 SYDVKM. In nucleotides, the CDR3 is TGTGCCAGCAGTTCTGACGGACTAAGCTCCTACGAGCAGTACTTC. It codes for CASSSDGLSSYEQYF.

A few counts support this clone. This sequence joins TRBV5-5 and TRBJ2-5; TRBD2 matches 8 bases. Germline V CDR1 and CDR2: SGHKS, YYEKEE (reference sequence). This CDR3 has 14 residues. The trim removed 4 bases at V and 1 base at J, leaving 3 bases unmatched. The CDR3, as DNA: TGTGCCAGCAGCCGGACTAGCCCCCAAGAGACCCAGTACTTC. Encoded protein: CASSRTSPQETQYF.

This CDR3 reads CATSGRSTGQETQYF. The CDR3 coding sequence is TGTGCCACCAGCGGTAGGTCGACAGGACAAGAGACCCAGTACTTC. This sequence joins TRBV15 and TRBJ2-5; TRBD1 might be the D (6 bases). The CDR3 runs 15 residues. The ends were cut back, 5 bases at V and 2 bases at J, with 15 bases in the middle. Germline values: CDR1 LNHNV, CDR2 YYDKDF (reference sequence).

J is TRBJ1-2 and V is TRBV3-1 (or the pseudogene TRBV3-2); no clear D. V lost 1 base and J lost 5, with 17 bases in between. The CDR3 sequence is 16 residues long. CDR1 and CDR2 (germline): LGHDT, YNNKEL (reference sequence). The CDR3 region is CASSQVLTPMSYGYTF. For the CDR3, the DNA is TGTGCCAGCAGCCAAGTATTAACGCCTATGTCGTATGGCTACACCTTC.

The CDR3 sequence is CASSLGPGAYEQYF. The CDR3 region has the DNA TGTGCCAGCAGCCTGGGGCCAGGAGCCTACGAGCAGTACTTC. The V call is TRBV11-3, the J call TRBJ2-7, with a tentative D call TRBD1 (5 bases). Trimming pared 5 bases from V and 2 bases from J, leaving 13 bases between. Per the germline V gene, CDR1 is SGHNT and CDR2 is YENEEA. This CDR3 spans 14 amino acids. The whole variable domain, remainder taken from reference TRBV11-3 and TRBJ2-7, is EAGVVQSPRYKIIEKKQPVAFWCNPISGHNTLYWYLQNLGQGPELLIRYENEEAVDDSQLPKDRFSAERLKGVDSTLKIQPAELGDSAVYLCASSLGPGAYEQYFGPGTRLTVT.

This clone was observed a single time. The chain combines TRBV28 with TRBJ2-3; TRBD1 agrees at 9 bases. The length of the CDR3 is 15 residues. Germline V gene sequence: CDR1 MDHEN, CDR2 SYDVKM. Trimming took 6 bases from V and 4 from J; bases not matched to a gene: 8. CDR3 sequence (DNA): TGTGCCAGCAGGGAAACAGGGGGCGCGGCAGATACGCAGTATTTT. It translates to CASRETGGAADTQYF. Together with reference TRBV28 and TRBJ2-3, the CDR3 gives the full variable domain: DVKVTQSSRYLVKRTGEKVFLECVQDMDHENMFWYRQDPGLGLRLIYFSYDVKMKEKGDIPEGYSVSREKKERFSLILESASTNQTSMYLCASRETGGAADTQYFGPGTRLTVL.

The chain uses TRBV2 and TRBJ1-1; a weak D match, TRBD1 (5 bases). The germline V and J ends were trimmed by 6 bases and 1 base, with 9 bases remaining between them. Germline CDR1 is SNHLY and CDR2 is FYNNEI. The CDR3 covers 13 residues. CDR3 sequence reads: CASSQQGNTEAFF. Written as DNA, the CDR3 is TGTGCCAGCAGCCAGCAGGGGAACACTGAAGCTTTCTTT.

As to this clone: Other DNA sequences from this sample encode an identical CDR3 as well. The chain uses TRBV25-1 and TRBJ1-6; 7 bases align to TRBD1. The germline V gene has CDR1 MGHDK and CDR2 SYGVNS. V gave up 1 base and J gave up 7 bases; unmatched junction bases: 4. The CDR3 is 15 amino acids. CDR3 bases: TGTGCCAGCAGTGAATTCTCAGGGGGAAATTCACCCCTCCACTTT. This sequence encodes CASSEFSGGNSPLHF.

V usage is TRBV9 and J usage is TRBJ2-5; tentatively, D is TRBD1 (6 bases). CDR1 is SGDLS and CDR2 is YYNGEE in the germline V gene. The V end lost 0 bases, the J end lost 5 bases, and 14 bases lay between the germline ends. The CDR3 consists of 15 residues. The CDR3 loop is CASSVGLQGRETQYF. CDR3 bases: TGTGCCAGCAGCGTAGGGCTACAGGGAAGGGAGACCCAGTACTTC.

The V and J genes are TRBV3-1 (or the pseudogene TRBV3-2) and TRBJ1-1; 7 positions match TRBD1. CDR1 is LGHDT, CDR2 YNNKEL, per germline (reference sequence). Germline trimming cut 6 bases from V and 3 bases from J; bases unmatched to any gene: 7. The CDR3 consists of 14 residues. The CDR3 here is CASSARQGDTEAFF. Here the CDR3 DNA reads TGTGCCAGCAGTGCCCGGCAGGGGGACACTGAAGCTTTCTTT.

The chain carries TRBV5-8 and TRBJ1-3, with D possibly being TRBD1 (6 bases). The CDR3 has 15 residues. Germline CDR1 and CDR2: SGHTS and YDEGEE. The V end was cut by 4 bases, the J end by 8 bases, with 19 bases between. This CDR3 is CASSPRGGQRDTIYF. DNA of the CDR3: TGTGCCAGCAGCCCACGCGGGGGGCAACGGGACACCATATATTTT.

V is TRBV5-1 and J is TRBJ2-2; tentative D call: TRBD1 (5 bases). This CDR3 is 14 amino acids long. V lost 3 bases to trimming and J lost 5 bases, with 11 bases between them. The germline CDR1 and CDR2 sequences are SGHRS and YFSETQ. CDR3 in DNA: TGCGCCAGCAGCTGGGGCAGGGTAACCGGGGAGCTGTTTTTT. Amino acid sequence: CASSWGRVTGELFF. The variable domain in full, completed from reference TRBV5-1 and TRBJ2-2, reads KAGVTQTPRYLIKTRGQQVTLSCSPISGHRSVSWYQQTPGQGLQFLFEYFSETQRNKGNFPGRFSGRQFSNSRSEMNVSTLELGDSALYLCASSWGRVTGELFFGEGSRLTVL.